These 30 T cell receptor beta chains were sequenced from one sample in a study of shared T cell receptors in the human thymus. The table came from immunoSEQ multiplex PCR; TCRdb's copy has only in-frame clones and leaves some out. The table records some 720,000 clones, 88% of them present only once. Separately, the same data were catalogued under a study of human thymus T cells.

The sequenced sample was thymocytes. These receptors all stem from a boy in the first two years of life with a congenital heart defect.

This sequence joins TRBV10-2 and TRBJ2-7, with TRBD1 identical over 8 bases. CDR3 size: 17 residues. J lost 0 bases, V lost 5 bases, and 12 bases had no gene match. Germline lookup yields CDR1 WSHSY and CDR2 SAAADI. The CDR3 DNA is TGCGCCAGCAGTTCTCCCTTCCGGGACAGGAGCTCCTACGAGCAGTACTTC. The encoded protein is CASSSPFRDRSSYEQYF.

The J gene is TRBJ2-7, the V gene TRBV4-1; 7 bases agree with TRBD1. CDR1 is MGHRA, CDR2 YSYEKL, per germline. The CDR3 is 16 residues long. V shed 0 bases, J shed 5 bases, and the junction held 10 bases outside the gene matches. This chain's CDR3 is CASSQDRQDRIHEQYF. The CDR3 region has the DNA TGCGCCAGCAGCCAAGATCGCCAGGACAGGATCCACGAGCAGTACTTC.

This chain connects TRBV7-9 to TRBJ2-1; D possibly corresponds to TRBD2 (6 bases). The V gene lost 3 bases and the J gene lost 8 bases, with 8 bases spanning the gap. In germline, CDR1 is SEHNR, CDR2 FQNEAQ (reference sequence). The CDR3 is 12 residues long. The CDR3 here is CASSFRRDEQFF. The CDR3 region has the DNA TGTGCCAGCAGCTTTAGGAGGGATGAGCAGTTCTTC.

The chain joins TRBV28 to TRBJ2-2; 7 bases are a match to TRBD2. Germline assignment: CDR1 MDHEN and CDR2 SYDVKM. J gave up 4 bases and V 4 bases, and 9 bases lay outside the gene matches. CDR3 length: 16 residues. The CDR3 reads CASSSVPRGGTGELFF. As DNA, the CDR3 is TGTGCCAGCAGTTCCGTCCCGCGCGGGGGCACCGGGGAGCTGTTTTTT.

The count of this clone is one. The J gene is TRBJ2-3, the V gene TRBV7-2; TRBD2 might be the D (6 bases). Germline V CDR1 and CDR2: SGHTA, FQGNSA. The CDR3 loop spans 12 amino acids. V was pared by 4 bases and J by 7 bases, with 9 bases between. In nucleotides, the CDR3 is TGTGCCAGCAGCTATAGCGGAAATACGCAGTATTTT. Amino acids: CASSYSGNTQYF.

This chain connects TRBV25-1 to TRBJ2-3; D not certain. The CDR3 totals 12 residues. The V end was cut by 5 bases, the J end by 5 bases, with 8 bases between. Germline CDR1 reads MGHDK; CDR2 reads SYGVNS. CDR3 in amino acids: CASSYVGDTQYF. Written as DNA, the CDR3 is TGTGCCAGCAGTTACGTCGGAGATACGCAGTATTTT.

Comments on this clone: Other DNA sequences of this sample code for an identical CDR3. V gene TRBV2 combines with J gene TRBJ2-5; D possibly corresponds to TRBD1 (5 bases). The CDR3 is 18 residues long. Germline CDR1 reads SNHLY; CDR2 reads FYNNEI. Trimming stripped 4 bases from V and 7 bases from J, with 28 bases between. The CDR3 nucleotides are TGTGCCAGCAGTGTTTCAGGGCCCCAGCGTGCAGGGTCGGCGACCCAGTACTTC. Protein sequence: CASSVSGPQRAGSATQYF.

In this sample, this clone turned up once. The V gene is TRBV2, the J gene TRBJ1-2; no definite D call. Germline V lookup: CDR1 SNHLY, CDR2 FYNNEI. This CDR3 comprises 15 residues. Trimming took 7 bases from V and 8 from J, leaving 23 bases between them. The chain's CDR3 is CASMGKGVRIGGYTF. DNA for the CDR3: TGTGCCAGCATGGGTAAAGGAGTCCGGATTGGCGGCTACACCTTC. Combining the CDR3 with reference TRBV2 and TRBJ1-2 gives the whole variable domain EPEVTQTPSHQVTQMGQEVILRCVPISNHLYFYWYRQILGQKVEFLVSFYNNEISEKSEIFDDQFSVERPDGSNFTLKIRSTKLEDSAMYFCASMGKGVRIGGYTFGSGTRLTVV.

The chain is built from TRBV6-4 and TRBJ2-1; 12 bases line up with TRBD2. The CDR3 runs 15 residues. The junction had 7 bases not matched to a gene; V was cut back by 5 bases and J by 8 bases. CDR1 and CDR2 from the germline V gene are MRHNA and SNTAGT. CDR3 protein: CASSRTSGRRDEQFF. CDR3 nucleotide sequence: TGTGCCAGCAGTCGAACTAGCGGGAGGAGGGATGAGCAGTTCTTC.

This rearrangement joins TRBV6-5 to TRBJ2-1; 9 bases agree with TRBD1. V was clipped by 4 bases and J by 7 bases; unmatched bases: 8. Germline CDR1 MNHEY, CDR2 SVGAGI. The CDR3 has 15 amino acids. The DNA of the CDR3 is TGTGCCAGCAGTTCGGCCGGGACAGGGTTAAATGAGCAGTTCTTC. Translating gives CASSSAGTGLNEQFF.

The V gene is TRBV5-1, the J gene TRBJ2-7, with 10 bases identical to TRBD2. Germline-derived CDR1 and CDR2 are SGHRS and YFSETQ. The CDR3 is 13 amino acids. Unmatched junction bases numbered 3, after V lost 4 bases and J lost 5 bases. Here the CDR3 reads CASSPGLADEQYF. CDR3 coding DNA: TGCGCCAGCAGCCCCGGACTAGCGGACGAGCAGTACTTC.

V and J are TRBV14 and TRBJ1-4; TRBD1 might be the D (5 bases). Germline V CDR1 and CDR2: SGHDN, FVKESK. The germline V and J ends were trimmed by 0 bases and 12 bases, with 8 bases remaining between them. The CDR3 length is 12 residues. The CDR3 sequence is CASSQEEGELFF. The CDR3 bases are TGTGCCAGCAGCCAAGAGGAAGGGGAACTGTTTTTT.

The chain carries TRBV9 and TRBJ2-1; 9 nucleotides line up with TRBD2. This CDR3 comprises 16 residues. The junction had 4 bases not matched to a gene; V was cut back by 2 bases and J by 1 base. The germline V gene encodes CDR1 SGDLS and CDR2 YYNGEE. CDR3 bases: TGTGCCAGCAGCGTTAGCGGGAGTGGGTCCTACAATGAGCAGTTCTTC. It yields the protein CASSVSGSGSYNEQFF.

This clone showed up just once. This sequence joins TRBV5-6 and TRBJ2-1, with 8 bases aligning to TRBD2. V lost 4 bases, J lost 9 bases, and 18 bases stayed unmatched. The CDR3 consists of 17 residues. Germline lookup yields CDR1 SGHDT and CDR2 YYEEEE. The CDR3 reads CASSIRAVAGPWGEQFF. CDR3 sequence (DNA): TGTGCCAGCAGCATCCGTGCGGTAGCGGGACCTTGGGGTGAGCAGTTCTTC.

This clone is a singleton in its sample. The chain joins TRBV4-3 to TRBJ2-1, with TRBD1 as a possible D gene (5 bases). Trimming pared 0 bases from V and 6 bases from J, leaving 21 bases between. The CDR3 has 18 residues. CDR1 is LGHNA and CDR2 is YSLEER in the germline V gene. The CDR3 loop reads CASSQDGAELVGINEQFF. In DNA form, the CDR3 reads TGCGCCAGCAGCCAAGATGGGGCGGAGCTGGTGGGGATCAATGAGCAGTTCTTC.

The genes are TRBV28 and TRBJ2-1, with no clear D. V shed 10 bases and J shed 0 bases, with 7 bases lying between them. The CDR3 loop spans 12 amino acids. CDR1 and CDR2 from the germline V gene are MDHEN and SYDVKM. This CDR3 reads CAIENSYNEQFF. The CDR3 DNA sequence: TGTGCCATAGAGAACTCCTACAATGAGCAGTTCTTC.

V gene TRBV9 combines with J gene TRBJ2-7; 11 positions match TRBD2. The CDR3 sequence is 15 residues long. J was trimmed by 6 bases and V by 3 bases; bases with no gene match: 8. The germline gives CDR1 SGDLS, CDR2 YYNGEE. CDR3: CASSAALAGEGEQYF. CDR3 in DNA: TGTGCCAGCAGCGCCGCACTAGCGGGAGAGGGCGAGCAGTACTTC.

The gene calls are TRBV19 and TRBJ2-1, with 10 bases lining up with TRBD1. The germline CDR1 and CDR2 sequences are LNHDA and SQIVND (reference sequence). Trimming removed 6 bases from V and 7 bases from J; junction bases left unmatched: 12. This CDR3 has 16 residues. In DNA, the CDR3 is TGTGCCAGTAGACTGTTGGGACAGGGGTACGAAAATGAGCAGTTCTTC. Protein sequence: CASRLLGQGYENEQFF.

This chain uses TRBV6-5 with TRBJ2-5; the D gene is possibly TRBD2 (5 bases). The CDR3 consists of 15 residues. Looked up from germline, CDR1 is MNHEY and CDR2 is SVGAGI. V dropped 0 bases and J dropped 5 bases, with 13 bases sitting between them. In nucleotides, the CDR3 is TGTGCCAGCAGTTACTCCCCGAGGGCCCGGGAGACCCAGTACTTC. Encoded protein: CASSYSPRARETQYF.

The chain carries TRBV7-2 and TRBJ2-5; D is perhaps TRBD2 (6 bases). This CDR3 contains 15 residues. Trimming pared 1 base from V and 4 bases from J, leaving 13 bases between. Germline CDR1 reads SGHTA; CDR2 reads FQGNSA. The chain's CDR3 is CASSLVDGSRETQYF. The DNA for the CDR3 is TGTGCCAGCAGCTTAGTGGACGGGAGTCGAGAGACCCAGTACTTC.

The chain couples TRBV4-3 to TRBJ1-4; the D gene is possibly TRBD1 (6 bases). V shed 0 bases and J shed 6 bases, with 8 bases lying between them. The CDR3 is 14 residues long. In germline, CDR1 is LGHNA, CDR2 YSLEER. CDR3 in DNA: TGCGCCAGCAGCCAAGACAGGGGCTATGAAAAACTGTTTTTT. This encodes CASSQDRGYEKLFF.

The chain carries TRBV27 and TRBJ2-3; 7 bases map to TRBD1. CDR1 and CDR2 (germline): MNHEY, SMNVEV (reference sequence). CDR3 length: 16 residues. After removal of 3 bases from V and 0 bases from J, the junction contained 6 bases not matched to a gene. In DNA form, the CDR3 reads TGTGCCAGCAGTTTTTTAGGGGGCAAGAGCACAGATACGCAGTATTTT. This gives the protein CASSFLGGKSTDTQYF.

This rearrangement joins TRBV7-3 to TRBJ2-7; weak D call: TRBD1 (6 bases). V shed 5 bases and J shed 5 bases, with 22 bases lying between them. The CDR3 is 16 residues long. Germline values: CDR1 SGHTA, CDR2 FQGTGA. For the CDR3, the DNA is TGTGCCAGCAGCCGCAGGGGAAATATCACCCGTGACGAGCAGTACTTC. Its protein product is CASSRRGNITRDEQYF.

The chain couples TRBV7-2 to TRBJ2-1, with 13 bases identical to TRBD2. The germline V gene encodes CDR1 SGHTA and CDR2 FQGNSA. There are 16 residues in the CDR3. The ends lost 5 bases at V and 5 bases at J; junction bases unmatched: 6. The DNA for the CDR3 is TGTGCCAGCAGCCCCGACGGGACTAGCGGGGACAATGAGCAGTTCTTC. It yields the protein CASSPDGTSGDNEQFF.

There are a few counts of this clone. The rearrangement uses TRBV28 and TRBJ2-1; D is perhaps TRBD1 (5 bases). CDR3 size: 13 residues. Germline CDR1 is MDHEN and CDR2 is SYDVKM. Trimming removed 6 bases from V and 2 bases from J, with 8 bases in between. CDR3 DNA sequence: TGTGCCAGCAGAGGCAGGGCCTACAATGAGCAGTTCTTC. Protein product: CASRGRAYNEQFF. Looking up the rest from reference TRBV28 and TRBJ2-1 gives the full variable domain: DVKVTQSSRYLVKRTGEKVFLECVQDMDHENMFWYRQDPGLGLRLIYFSYDVKMKEKGDIPEGYSVSREKKERFSLILESASTNQTSMYLCASRGRAYNEQFFGPGTRLTVL.

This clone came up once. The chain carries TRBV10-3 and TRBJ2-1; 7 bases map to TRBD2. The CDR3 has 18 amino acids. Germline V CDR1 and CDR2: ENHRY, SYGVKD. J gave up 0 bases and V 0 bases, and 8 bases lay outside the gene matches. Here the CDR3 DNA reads TGTGCCATCAGTGAGTCGAAAGCGGGGTCTAGCTCCTACAATGAGCAGTTCTTC. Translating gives CAISESKAGSSSYNEQFF.

The CDR3 loop is CAWTPEGAGSGGYEQYF. The CDR3, as DNA: TGTGCCTGGACGCCTGAGGGGGCTGGTAGCGGGGGCTACGAGCAGTACTTC. V usage is TRBV30 and J usage is TRBJ2-7; 9 nucleotides agree with TRBD2. Germline loops: CDR1 GTSNPN, CDR2 SVGIG (reference sequence). Unmatched junction bases numbered 16, after V lost 4 bases and J lost 3 bases. The CDR3 has 17 residues.

The CDR3 DNA reads as TGCAGCGTTGTTAGCACGAACTATGGCTACACCTTC. It specifies CSVVSTNYGYTF. The chain links TRBV29-1 to TRBJ1-2; no reliable D call. The V end was cut by 4 bases, the J end by 2 bases, with 8 bases between. The CDR3 totals 12 residues. The germline V gene has CDR1 SQVTM and CDR2 ANQGSEA. Full variable domain (outside the CDR3, taken from reference TRBV29-1 and TRBJ1-2): SAVISQKPSRDICQRGTSLTIQCQVDSQVTMMFWYRQQPGQSLTLIATANQGSEATYESGFVIDKFPISRPNLTFSTLTVSNMSPEDSSIYLCSVVSTNYGYTFGSGTRLTVV.

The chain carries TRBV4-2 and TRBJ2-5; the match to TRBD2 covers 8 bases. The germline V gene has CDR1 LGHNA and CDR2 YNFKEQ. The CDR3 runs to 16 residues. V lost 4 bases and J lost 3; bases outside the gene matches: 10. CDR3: CASSRSSLAGKETQYF. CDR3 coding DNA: TGTGCCAGCAGCCGATCCTCCTTAGCGGGAAAAGAGACCCAGTACTTC.

The CDR3 bases are TGCGCCAGCAGCCCCAGGCCCCAGGGACAGGGGTACACCGGGGAGCTGTTTTTT. Amino acids: CASSPRPQGQGYTGELFF. The V and J genes are TRBV4-3 and TRBJ2-2; 10 positions match TRBD1. Germline V lookup: CDR1 LGHNA, CDR2 YSLEER. This CDR3 has 18 amino acids. V shed 4 bases, J shed 3 bases, and the junction held 11 bases outside the gene matches.